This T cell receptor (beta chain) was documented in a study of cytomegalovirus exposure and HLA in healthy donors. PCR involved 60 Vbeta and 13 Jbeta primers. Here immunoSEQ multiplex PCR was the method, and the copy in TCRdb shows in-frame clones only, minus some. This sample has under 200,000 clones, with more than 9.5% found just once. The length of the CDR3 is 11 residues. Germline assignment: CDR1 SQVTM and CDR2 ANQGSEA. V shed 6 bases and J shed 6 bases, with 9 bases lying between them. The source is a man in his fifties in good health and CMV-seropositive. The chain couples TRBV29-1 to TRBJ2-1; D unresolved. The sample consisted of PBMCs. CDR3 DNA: TGCAGCGTAGCAGGTGCCAATGAGCAGTTCTTC. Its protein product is CSVAGANEQFF.